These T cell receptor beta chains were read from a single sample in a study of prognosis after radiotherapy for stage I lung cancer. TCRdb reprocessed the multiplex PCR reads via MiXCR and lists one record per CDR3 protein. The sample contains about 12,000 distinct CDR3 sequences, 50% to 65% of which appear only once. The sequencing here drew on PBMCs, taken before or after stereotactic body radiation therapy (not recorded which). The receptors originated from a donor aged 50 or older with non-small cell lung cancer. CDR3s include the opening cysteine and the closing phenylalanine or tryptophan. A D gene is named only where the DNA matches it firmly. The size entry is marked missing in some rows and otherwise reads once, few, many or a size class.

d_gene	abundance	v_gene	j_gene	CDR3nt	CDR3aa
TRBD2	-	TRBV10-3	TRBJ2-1	TGTGCCATCTTGGGACTAGCGGACAATGAGCAGTTCTTC	CAILGLADNEQFF
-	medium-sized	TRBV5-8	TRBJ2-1	TGTGCCAGCAGCTTGGATTCCCCCTACAATGAGCAGTTCTTC	CASSLDSPYNEQFF
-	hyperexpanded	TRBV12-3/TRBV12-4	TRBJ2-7	TGTGCCAGCAGTTTGCAGGAGAGCATACACGAGCAGTACTTC	CASSLQESIHEQYF
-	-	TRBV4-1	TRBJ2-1	TGCGCCAGCAGCCCCCTAATCCCGGGACCGAGCTCCTACAATGAGCAGTTCTTC	CASSPLIPGPSSYNEQFF
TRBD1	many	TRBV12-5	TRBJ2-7	TGTGCTAGTGGGCCCCCACCCGATAGACAGGGGGTGAAGGAGCAGTACTTC	CASGPPPDRQGVKEQYF
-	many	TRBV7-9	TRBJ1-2	TGTGCCAGCAGCTCCGGGTTCTATGGCTACACCTTC	CASSSGFYGYTF
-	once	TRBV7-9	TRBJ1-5	TGTGCCAGCAGCTTAAACAGGGATCAGCCCCAGCATTTT	CASSLNRDQPQHF
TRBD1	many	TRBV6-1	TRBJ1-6	TGTGCCAGCAGTAATGGACAGGGGGGAAATTCACCCCTCCACTTT	CASSNGQGGNSPLHF
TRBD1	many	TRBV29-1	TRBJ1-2	TGCAGCGTTTCGGCGCAGGGGGCGCGAGGCTACACCTTC	CSVSAQGARGYTF
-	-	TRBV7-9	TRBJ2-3	TGTGCCAGCAGCTTAGGGACAGCTCCCACAGATACGCAGTATTTT	CASSLGTAPTDTQYF
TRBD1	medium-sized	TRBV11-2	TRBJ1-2	TGTGCCAGCAGCCCCCAGACAGGGGCACAGGGCTATGGCTACACCTTC	CASSPQTGAQGYGYTF
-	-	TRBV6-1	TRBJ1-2	TGTGCCACCCTAACAGGGAACTATGGCTACACCTTC	CATLTGNYGYTF
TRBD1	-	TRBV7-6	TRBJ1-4	TGTGCCAGCAGCTTAGAATTACAGGGGCCTAACGAAAAACTGTTTTTT	CASSLELQGPNEKLFF
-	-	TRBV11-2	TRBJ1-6	TGTGCCAGCAGCCTAACTATGGCTAGTAATTCACCCCTCCACTTT	CASSLTMASNSPLHF
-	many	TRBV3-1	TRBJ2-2	TGTGCCAGCAGCCGATCGCTAGGGGCCACCGGGGAGCTGTTTTTT	CASSRSLGATGELFF
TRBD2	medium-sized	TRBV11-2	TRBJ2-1	TGTGCCAGCAGCTTCAGGCGGGAGACGTACAATGAGCAGTTCTTC	CASSFRRETYNEQFF
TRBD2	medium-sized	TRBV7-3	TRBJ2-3	TGTGCCAGCAGTGTAGCGGGAGAGGGAGATACGCAGTATTTT	CASSVAGEGDTQYF
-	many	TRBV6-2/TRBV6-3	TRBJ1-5	TGTGCCAGCATGCGCGGGGTTAGCAATCAGCCCCAGCATTTT	CASMRGVSNQPQHF
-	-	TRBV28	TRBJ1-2	TGTGCCAGCAGTTGTGGGGGCTATGGCTGCACCTTC	CASSCGGYGCTF
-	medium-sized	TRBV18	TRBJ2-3	TGTGCCAGCTCCCCCATAAGGACTCGTGGCAGCACAGATACGCAGTATTTT	CASSPIRTRGSTDTQYF
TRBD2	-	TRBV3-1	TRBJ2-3	TGTGCCAGCAGCGGCGATAGCGGGAGGGGTACAGATACGCAGTATTTT	CASSGDSGRGTDTQYF
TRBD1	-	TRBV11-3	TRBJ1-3	TGTGCTAGCAGCGTACTACAGGGGCTCGGAAACACCATATATTTT	CASSVLQGLGNTIYF
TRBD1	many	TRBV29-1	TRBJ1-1	TGCAGCGCCACGACAGGGTCCACTGAAGCTTTCTTT	CSATTGSTEAFF
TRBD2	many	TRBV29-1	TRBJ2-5	TGCAGCGTTTTACTAGCGGGAGTTTGGGAGACCCAGTACTTC	CSVLLAGVWETQYF
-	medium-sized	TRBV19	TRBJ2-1	TGTGCCAGTAGTGACAACGGGGTCAGCTCCTACAATGAGCAGTTCTTC	CASSDNGVSSYNEQFF
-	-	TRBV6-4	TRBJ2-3	TGTGCCAGCAGCCGCGGGACATGGAAGGTGGATACTCAGTATTTT	CASSRGTWKVDTQYF
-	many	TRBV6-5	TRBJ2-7	TGTGCCGGCAGTTTAGAATTTACCGGCTACGGGCAGTACTTC	CAGSLEFTGYGQYF
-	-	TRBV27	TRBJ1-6	TGTGCCAGCAGAGAATTTAATTCACCCCTCCACTTT	CASREFNSPLHF
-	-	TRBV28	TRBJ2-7	TGTGCCAGCAGTCCGGGACATCCTAACGAGCAGTACTTC	CASSPGHPNEQYF